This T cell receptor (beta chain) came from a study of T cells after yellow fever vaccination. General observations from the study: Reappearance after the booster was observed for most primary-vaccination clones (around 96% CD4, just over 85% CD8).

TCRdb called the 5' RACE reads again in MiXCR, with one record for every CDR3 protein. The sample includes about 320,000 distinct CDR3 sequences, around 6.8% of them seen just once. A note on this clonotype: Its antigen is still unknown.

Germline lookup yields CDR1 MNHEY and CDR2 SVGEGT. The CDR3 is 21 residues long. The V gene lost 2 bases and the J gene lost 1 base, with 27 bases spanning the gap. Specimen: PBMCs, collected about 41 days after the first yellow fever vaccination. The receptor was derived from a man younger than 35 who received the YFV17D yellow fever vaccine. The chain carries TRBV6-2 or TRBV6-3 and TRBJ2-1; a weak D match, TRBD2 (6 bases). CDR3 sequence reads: CASSYPLIWRGGRMSYNEQFF. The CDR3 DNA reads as TGTGCCAGCAGTTACCCCCTTATTTGGCGGGGTGGTCGGATGTCCTACAATGAGCAGTTCTTC.